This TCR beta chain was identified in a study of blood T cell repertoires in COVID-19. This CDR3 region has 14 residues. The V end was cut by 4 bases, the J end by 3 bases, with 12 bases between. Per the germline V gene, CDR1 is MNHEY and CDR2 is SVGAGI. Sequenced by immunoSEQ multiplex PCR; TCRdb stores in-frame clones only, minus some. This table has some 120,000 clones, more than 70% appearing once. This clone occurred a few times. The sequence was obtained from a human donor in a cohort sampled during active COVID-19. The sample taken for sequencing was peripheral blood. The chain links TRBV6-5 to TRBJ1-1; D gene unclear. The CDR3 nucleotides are TGTGCCAGCAGTTCTTTGACCGGGGACACTGAAGCTTTCTTT. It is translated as CASSSLTGDTEAFF.